A single sample gave rise to the 3 T cell receptor beta chains below, sequenced in a study of T cells expressing NK-cell markers (dated by TCRdb to 2019 to 2021). The method was 5' RACE. The sequencer listed for this sample is Illumina HiSeq 2000. TCRdb reprocessed the reads; each CDR3 protein sequence makes one entry, and DNA is unavailable. The sample has roughly 160,000 distinct CDR3 sequences on record. 15% to 20% of the sample rests with the top ten. Sequenced material: blood T cells: a sorted CD56 or NKG2C T cell subset, CD4+ or CD8+ T cells, or bulk PBMC T cells (not recorded which). Receptors originate from a woman between 18 and 69 years old in good health.

V is TRBV28 and J is TRBJ2-3; TCRdb's assignment of TRBD1 cannot be checked, as there is no DNA. Germline V gene sequence: CDR1 MDHEN, CDR2 SYDVKM. This CDR3 has 17 amino acids. CDR3 residues: CASSLSRGLSNTDTQYF.

The chain carries TRBV6-1 and TRBJ1-4; no DNA is available, so the TRBD1 call from TCRdb remains unchecked. The length of the CDR3 is 15 residues. Looked up from germline, CDR1 is MNHNS and CDR2 is SASEGT. The CDR3 loop reads CASSVLRDRSEKLFF.

The chain has TRBV7-8 and TRBJ1-1; TCRdb picks TRBD1, but there is no DNA to check that call. The germline V gene encodes CDR1 SGHVS and CDR2 FQNEAQ. This CDR3 comprises 16 residues. CDR3 amino acids: CASSLRRQALNTEAFF.